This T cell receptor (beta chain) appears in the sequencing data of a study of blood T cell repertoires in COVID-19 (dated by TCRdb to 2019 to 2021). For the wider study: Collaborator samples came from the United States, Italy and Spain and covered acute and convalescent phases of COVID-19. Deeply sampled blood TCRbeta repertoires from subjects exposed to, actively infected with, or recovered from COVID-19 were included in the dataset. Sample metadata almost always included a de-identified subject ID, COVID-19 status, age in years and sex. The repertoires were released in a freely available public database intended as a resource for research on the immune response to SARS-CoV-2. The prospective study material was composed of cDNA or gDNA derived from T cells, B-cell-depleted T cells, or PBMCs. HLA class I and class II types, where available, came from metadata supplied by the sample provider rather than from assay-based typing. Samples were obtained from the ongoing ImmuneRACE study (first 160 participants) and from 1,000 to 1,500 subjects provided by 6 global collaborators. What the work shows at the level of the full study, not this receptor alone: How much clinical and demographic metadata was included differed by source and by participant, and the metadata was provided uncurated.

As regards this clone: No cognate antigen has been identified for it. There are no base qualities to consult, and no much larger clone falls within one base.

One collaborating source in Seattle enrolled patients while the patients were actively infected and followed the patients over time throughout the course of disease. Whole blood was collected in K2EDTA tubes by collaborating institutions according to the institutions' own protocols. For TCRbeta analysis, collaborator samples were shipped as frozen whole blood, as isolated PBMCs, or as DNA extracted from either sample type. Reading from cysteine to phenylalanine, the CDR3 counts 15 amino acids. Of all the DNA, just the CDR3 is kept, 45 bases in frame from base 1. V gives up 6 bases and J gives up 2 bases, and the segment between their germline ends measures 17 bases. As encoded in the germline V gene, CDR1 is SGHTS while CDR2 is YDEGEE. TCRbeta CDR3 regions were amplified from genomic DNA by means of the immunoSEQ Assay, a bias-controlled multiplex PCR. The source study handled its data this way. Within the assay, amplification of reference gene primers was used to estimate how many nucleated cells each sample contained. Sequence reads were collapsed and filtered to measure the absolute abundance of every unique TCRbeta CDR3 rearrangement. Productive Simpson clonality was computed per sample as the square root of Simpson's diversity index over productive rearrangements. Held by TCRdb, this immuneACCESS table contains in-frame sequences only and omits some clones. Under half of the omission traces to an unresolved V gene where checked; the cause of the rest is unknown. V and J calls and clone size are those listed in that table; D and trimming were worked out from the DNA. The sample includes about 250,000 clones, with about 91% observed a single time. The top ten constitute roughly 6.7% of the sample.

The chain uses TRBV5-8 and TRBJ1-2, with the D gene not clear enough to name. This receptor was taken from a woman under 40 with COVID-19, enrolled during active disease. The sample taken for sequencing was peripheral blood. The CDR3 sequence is CASTPPPAVNYGYTF. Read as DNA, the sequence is TGTGCCAGCACCCCACCCCCGGCGGTCAACTATGGCTACACCTTC.